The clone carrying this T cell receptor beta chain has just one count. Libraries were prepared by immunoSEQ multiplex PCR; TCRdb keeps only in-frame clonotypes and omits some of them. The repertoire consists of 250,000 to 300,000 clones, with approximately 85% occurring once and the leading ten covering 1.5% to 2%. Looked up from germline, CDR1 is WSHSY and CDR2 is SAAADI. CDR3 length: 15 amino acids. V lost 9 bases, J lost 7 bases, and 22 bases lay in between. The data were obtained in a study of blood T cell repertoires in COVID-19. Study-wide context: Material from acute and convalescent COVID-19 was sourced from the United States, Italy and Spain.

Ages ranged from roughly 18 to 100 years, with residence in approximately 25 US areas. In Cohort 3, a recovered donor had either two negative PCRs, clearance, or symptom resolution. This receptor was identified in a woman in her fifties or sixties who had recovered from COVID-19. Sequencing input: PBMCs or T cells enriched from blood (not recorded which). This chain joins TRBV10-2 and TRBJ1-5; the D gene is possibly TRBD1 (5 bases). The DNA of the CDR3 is TGCGCCAGGGGGGGGGAATCAAGTATTGTACAGCCCCAGCATTTT. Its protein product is CARGGESSIVQPQHF.